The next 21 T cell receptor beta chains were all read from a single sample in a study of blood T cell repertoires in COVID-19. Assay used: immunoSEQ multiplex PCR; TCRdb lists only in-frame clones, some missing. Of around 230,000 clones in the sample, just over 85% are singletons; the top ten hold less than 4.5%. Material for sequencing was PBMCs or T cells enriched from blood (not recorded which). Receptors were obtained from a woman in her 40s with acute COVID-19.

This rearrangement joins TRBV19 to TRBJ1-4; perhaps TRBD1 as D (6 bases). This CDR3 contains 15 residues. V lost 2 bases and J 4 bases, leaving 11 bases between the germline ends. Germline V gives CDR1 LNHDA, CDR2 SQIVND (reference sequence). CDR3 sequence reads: CASSINGQFNEKLFF. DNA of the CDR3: TGTGCCAGTAGTATAAACGGACAGTTTAATGAAAAACTGTTTTTT. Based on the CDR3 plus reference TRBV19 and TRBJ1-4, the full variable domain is DGGITQSPKYLFRKEGQNVTLSCEQNLNHDAMYWYRQDPGQGLRLIYYSQIVNDFQKGDIAEGYSVSREKKESFPLTVTSAQKNPTAFYLCASSINGQFNEKLFFGSGTQLSVL.

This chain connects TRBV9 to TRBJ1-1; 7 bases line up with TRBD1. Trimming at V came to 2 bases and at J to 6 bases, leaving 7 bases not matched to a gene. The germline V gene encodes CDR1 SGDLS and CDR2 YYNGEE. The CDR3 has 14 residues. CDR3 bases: TGTGCCAGCAGCGTGATTGCGACAGGGTCTGAAGCTTTCTTT. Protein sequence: CASSVIATGSEAFF. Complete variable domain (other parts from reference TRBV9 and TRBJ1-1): DSGVTQTPKHLITATGQRVTLRCSPRSGDLSVYWYQQSLDQGLQFLIQYYNGEERAKGNILERFSAQQFPDLHSELNLSSLELGDSALYFCASSVIATGSEAFFGQGTRLTVV.

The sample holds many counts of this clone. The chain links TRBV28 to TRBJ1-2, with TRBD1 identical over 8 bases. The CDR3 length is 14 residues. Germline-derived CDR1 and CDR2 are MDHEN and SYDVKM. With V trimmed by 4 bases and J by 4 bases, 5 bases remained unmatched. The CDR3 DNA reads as TGTGCCAGCAGTTCAGGGGGCCAATCCTATGGCTACACCTTC. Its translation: CASSSGGQSYGYTF.

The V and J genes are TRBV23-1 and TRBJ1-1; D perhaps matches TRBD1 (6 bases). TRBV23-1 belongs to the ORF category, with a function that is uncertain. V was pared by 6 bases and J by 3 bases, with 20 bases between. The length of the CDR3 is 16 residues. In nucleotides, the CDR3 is TGCGCCAGCAGGGGGGGGATCAGGGGCCTACACACTGAAGCTTTCTTT. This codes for CASRGGIRGLHTEAFF.

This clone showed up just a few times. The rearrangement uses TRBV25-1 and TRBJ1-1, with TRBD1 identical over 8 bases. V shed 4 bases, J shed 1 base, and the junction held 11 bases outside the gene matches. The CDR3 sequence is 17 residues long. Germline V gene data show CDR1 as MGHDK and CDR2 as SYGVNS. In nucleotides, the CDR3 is TGTGCCAGCAGTGGACAGGGGCTAACTATTGCGAACACTGAAGCTTTCTTT. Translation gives CASSGQGLTIANTEAFF.

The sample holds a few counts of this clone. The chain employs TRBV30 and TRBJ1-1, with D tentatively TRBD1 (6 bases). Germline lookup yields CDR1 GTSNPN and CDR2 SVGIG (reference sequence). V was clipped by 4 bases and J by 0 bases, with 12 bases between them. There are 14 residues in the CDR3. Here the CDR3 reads CAWTQTGLNTEAFF. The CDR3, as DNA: TGTGCCTGGACCCAGACAGGTTTGAACACTGAAGCTTTCTTT.

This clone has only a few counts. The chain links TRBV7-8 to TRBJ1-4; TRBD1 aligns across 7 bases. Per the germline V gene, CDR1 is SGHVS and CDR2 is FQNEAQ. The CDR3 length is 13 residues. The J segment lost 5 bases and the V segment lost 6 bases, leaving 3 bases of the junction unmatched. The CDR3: CASRGQLNEKLFF. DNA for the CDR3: TGTGCCAGCAGGGGACAGTTGAATGAAAAACTGTTTTTT.

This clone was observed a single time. The CDR3 is CASSSRDGSQPQHF. CDR3 coding DNA: TGTGCCAGCAGCTCCAGGGATGGTAGTCAGCCCCAGCATTTT. The V call is TRBV7-9, the J call TRBJ1-5; D might be TRBD1 (5 bases). This CDR3 has 14 amino acids. Trimming pared 4 bases from V and 6 bases from J, leaving 13 bases between. The germline V gene encodes CDR1 SEHNR and CDR2 FQNEAQ (reference sequence).

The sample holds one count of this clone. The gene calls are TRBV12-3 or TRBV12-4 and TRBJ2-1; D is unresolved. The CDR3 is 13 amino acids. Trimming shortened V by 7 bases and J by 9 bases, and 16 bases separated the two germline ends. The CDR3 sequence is CASNLLPSFEQFF. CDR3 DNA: TGTGCCAGCAACTTACTCCCCTCATTTGAGCAGTTCTTC.

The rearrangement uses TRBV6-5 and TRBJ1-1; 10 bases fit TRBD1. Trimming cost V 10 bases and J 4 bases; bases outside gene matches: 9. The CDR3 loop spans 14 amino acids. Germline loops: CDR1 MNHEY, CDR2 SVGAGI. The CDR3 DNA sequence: TGTGCCACTCGGGACAGGGGAGGAAGCACTGAAGCTTTCTTT. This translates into CATRDRGGSTEAFF.

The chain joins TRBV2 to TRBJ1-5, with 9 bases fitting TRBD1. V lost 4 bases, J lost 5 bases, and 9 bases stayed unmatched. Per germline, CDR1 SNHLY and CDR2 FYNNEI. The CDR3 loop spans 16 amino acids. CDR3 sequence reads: CASSAQQGAMDQPQHF. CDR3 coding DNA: TGTGCCAGCAGTGCGCAACAGGGGGCGATGGATCAGCCCCAGCATTTT.

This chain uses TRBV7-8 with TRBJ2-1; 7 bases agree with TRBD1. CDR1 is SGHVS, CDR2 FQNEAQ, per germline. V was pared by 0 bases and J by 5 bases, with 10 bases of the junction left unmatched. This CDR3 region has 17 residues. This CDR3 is CASSLARGQYSDNEQFF. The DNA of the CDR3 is TGTGCCAGCAGCTTAGCGAGGGGACAGTATTCGGACAATGAGCAGTTCTTC.

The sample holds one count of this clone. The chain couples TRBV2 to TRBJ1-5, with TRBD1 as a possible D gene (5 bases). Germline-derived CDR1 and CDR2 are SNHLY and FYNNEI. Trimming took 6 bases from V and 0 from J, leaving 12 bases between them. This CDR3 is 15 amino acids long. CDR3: CASRKQVISNQPQHF. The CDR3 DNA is TGTGCCAGCAGAAAACAGGTTATTAGCAATCAGCCCCAGCATTTT. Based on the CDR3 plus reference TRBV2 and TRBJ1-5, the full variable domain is EPEVTQTPSHQVTQMGQEVILRCVPISNHLYFYWYRQILGQKVEFLVSFYNNEISEKSEIFDDQFSVERPDGSNFTLKIRSTKLEDSAMYFCASRKQVISNQPQHFGDGTRLSIL.

The CDR3 sequence: CASSQDRGYNSPLHF. Written as DNA, the CDR3 is TGTGCCAGCAGCCAAGACCGCGGCTATAATTCACCCCTCCACTTT. This chain uses TRBV3-1 (or the pseudogene TRBV3-2) with TRBJ1-6; D not certain. The V end lost 0 bases, the J end lost 3 bases, and 6 bases lay between the germline ends. The CDR3 length is 15 residues. Germline V gene lookup returns CDR1 LGHDT and CDR2 YNNKEL (reference sequence).

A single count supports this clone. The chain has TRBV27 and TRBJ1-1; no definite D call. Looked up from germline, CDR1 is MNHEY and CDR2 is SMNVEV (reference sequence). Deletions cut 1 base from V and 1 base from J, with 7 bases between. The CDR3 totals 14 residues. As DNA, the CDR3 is TGTGCCAGCAGTTTATTTTCCGGGAACACTGAAGCTTTCTTT. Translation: CASSLFSGNTEAFF.

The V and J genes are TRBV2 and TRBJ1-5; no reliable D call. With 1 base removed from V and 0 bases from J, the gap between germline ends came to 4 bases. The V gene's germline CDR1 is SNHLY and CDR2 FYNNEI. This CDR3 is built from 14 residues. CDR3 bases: TGTGCCAGCAGTGAAGACAGTAGCAATCAGCCCCAGCATTTT. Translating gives CASSEDSSNQPQHF.

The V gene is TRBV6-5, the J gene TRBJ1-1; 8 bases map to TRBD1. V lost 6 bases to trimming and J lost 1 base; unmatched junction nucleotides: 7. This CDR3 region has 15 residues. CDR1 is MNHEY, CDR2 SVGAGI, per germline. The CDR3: CASSSDRGTNTEAFF. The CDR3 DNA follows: TGTGCCAGCAGCAGCGACAGGGGAACGAACACTGAAGCTTTCTTT.

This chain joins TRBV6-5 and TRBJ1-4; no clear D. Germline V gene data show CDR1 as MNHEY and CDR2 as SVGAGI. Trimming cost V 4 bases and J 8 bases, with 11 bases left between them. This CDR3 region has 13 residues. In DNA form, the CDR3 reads TGTGCCAGCAGTTTGCGGGTCCAAGAAAAACTGTTTTTT. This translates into CASSLRVQEKLFF.

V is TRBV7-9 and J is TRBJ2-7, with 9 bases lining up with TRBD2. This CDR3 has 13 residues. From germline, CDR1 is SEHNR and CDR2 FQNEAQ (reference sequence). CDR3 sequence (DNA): TGTGCCAGCAGCATAGCGGGGGCTTACGAGCAGTACGTC. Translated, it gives CASSIAGAYEQYV.

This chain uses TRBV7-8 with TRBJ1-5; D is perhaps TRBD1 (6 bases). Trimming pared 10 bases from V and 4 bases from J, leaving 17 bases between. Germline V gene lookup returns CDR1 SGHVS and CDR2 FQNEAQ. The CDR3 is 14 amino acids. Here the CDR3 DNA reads TGTGCCATCTCTGGACAGAGTGGGAATCAGCCCCAGCATTTT. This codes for CAISGQSGNQPQHF.

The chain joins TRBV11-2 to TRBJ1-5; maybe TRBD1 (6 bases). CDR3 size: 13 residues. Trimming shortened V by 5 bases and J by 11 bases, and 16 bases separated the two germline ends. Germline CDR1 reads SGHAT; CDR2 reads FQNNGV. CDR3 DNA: TGTGCCAGCAGCCCGATAGCAGGGGAGTCCCAGCATTTT. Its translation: CASSPIAGESQHF.